These 9 T cell receptor beta chains originate from one sample sequenced in a study of siplizumab effects on memory and regulatory T cells (dated 2019 in TCRdb). Receptor amplification or capture employed the immunoSEQ multiplex PCR assay. Imported from immuneACCESS, the table was reduced by TCRdb to in-frame sequences with V and J called. These copies leave out some clones; in studies compared against another copy, an unresolved V gene accounts for under half, and the cause of the remainder is not known. Present in this sample are over 100,000 clones, 80% to 95% of which were seen just once. Roughly 1.1% of the sample is held by the ten biggest clonotypes. Sample: CD4+ T cells sorted from blood. Receptors originate from a human donor in good health.

This sequence joins TRBV29-1 and TRBJ2-2; a possible D gene is TRBD1 (5 bases). Germline lookup yields CDR1 SQVTM and CDR2 ANQGSEA. V was shortened by 4 bases and J by 6 bases, with 15 bases between the two germline ends. CDR3 length equals 14 residues. The CDR3 nucleotides are TGCAGCGTTGGGCAGGGTGCTAGGGCCGGGGAGCTGTTTTTT. This sequence encodes CSVGQGARAGELFF.

V usage is TRBV5-8 and J usage is TRBJ2-7, with 11 bases fitting TRBD2. CDR1 SGHTS and CDR2 YDEGEE come from the germline V gene. The CDR3 has 15 amino acids. The ends lost 2 bases at V and 5 bases at J; junction bases unmatched: 6. DNA for the CDR3: TGTGCCAGCAGCTTTAGCGGGAGGGCCACCAACGAGCAGTACTTC. Amino acid sequence: CASSFSGRATNEQYF.

This chain connects TRBV5-1 to TRBJ1-1, with D unresolved. V lost 1 base, J lost 1 base, and 8 bases lay in between. The germline CDR1 and CDR2 sequences are SGHRS and YFSETQ. The CDR3 consists of 14 residues. The CDR3 DNA follows: TGCGCCAGCAGCTTGTTTCAAGCGAACACTGAAGCTTTCTTT. As protein: CASSLFQANTEAFF.

This clone occurred once. One end of the junction does not line up with germline, which may come from a read error. The J gene is TRBJ2-7, the V gene TRBV6-6, with 10 bases matching TRBD1. This CDR3 is 13 amino acids long. Germline CDR1 and CDR2: MNHNY and SVGAGI (reference sequence). The CDR3 region is CASSYGTGDEEYF. As DNA, the CDR3 is TGTGCCAGCAGTTACGGGACAGGGGACGAGGAGTACTTC.

The V and J genes are TRBV2 and TRBJ2-4; 7 bases are a match to TRBD2. The CDR3 has 12 amino acids. The V gene end was trimmed by 8 bases and the J gene end by 7 bases; junction bases not matched to a gene: 5. The germline V gene encodes CDR1 SNHLY and CDR2 FYNNEI. The CDR3 spells CASDPGGNIQYF. CDR3 coding DNA: TGTGCCAGCGACCCCGGGGGGAACATTCAGTACTTC. Based on the CDR3 plus reference TRBV2 and TRBJ2-4, the full variable domain is EPEVTQTPSHQVTQMGQEVILRCVPISNHLYFYWYRQILGQKVEFLVSFYNNEISEKSEIFDDQFSVERPDGSNFTLKIRSTKLEDSAMYFCASDPGGNIQYFGAGTRLSVL.

V and J are TRBV14 and TRBJ2-7; 14 bases line up with TRBD2. CDR3 size: 14 residues. In germline, CDR1 is SGHDN, CDR2 FVKESK. The V gene end was trimmed by 8 bases and the J gene end by 3 bases; junction bases not matched to a gene: 3. The CDR3 DNA follows: TGTGCCAGCGGGACTAGCGGGAGCCGCTACGAGCAGTACTTC. This translates into CASGTSGSRYEQYF.

There are a few counts of this clone. DNA of the CDR3: TGTGCCAGCAGTTTTGGGGGAACAAACTATGGCTACACCTTC. Protein: CASSFGGTNYGYTF. The chain couples TRBV28 to TRBJ1-2; TRBD1 might be the D (5 bases). Germline-derived CDR1 and CDR2 are MDHEN and SYDVKM. V lost 3 bases to trimming and J lost 2 bases, with 10 bases between them. This CDR3 region has 14 residues.

The chain combines TRBV27 with TRBJ2-7; 7 nucleotides line up with TRBD1. Per germline, CDR1 MNHEY and CDR2 SMNVEV (reference sequence). Trimming removed 5 bases from V and 5 bases from J; junction bases left unmatched: 9. CDR3 length: 14 amino acids. Here the CDR3 reads CASSPDRKNDEQYF. The CDR3, as DNA: TGTGCCAGCAGTCCGGACAGGAAAAACGACGAGCAGTACTTC.

The chain joins TRBV6-6 to TRBJ1-4; D uncertain. Trimming shortened V by 2 bases and J by 6 bases, and 7 bases separated the two germline ends. Germline-derived CDR1 and CDR2 are MNHNY and SVGAGI (reference sequence). The CDR3 has 13 amino acids. DNA of the CDR3: TGTGCCAGCAGTTACAGGCAGTATGAAAAACTGTTTTTT. It codes for CASSYRQYEKLFF.